A selection of T cell receptor beta chains follows, all from one sample in a study of Ad26.COV2.S vaccination and SARS-CoV-2 variants. The data were produced by immunoSEQ multiplex PCR, yet TCRdb's version contains in-frame clones alone and is incomplete. The data show around 7,300 clones, 84% seen once. The sample consisted of peripheral blood, taken after recovery from COVID-19. These receptor sequences come from a human donor who had recovered from COVID-19. Each CDR3 is given with its conserved first and last residue. The D gene is left open where the match is weak. Clone size is given for some rows only: seen once, a few or many times, or a class if the clone is expanded.

j_gene | v_gene | len | abundance | d_gene | CDR3nt | CDR3aa
TRBJ1-1 | TRBV5-4 | 15 | . | . | TGTGCCAGCAGCTTGGTATATAGGGGGAACACTGAAGCTTTCTTT | CASSLVYRGNTEAFF
TRBJ2-3 | TRBV27 | 15 | . | TRBD2 | TGTGCCAGCGGAACCGGGACTAGAGCCACAGATACGCAGTATTTT | CASGTGTRATDTQYF
TRBJ2-3 | TRBV7-6 | 15 | . | . | TGTGCCAGCAGCTTAGTGGGGGTGGGGACAGATACGCAGTATTTT | CASSLVGVGTDTQYF
TRBJ2-1 | TRBV7-9 | 15 | . | TRBD2 | TGTGCCAGCAGCTCCACTAGCGGGGGTTGGGATGAGCAGTTCTTC | CASSSTSGGWDEQFF
TRBJ2-3 | TRBV4-3 | 15 | . | TRBD2 | TGCGCCAGCAGCCAAGTAGCGGGGGCATCAGATACGCAGTATTTT | CASSQVAGASDTQYF
TRBJ2-7 | TRBV5-4 | 14 | . | . | TGTGCCAGCAGCTTGATGAACCAACCCTACGAGCAGTACTTC | CASSLMNQPYEQYF
TRBJ1-2 | TRBV12-3/TRBV12-4 | 13 | . | . | TGTGCCAGCAGTTTAACCGGGGCCTATGGCTACACCTTC | CASSLTGAYGYTF
TRBJ1-2 | TRBV28 | 15 | . | . | TGTGCCAGCAGTTTTGTAGGGGCGAGGGACTATGGCTACACCTTC | CASSFVGARDYGYTF
TRBJ2-6 | TRBV6-4 | 17 | once | . | TGTGCCAGCAGTCTATTCGGCGGGGTCTCTGGGGCCAACGTCCTGACTTTC | CASSLFGGVSGANVLTF
TRBJ1-2 | TRBV7-8 | 12 | few | . | TGTGCCAGCAGCCCCGGACGCGATGGCTACACCTTC | CASSPGRDGYTF
TRBJ1-3 | TRBV23-1 | 16 | . | . | TGCGCCAGCAGTCACCCATGGACACCTTCTGGAAACACCATATATTTT | CASSHPWTPSGNTIYF
TRBJ2-5 | TRBV18 | 15 | . | . | TGTGCCAGCTCACCCCCCGGCAAAGCACAAGAGACCCAGTACTTC | CASSPPGKAQETQYF
TRBJ2-3 | TRBV24-1 | 14 | . | . | TGTGCCACCAGTGACACCGGGTCCACAGATACGCAGTATTTT | CATSDTGSTDTQYF
TRBJ2-1 | TRBV6-6 | 13 | . | . | TGTGCCAGCAGTTACCGGACTGGAAGTGAGCAGTTCTTC | CASSYRTGSEQFF
TRBJ1-5 | TRBV6-5 | 15 | . | TRBD1 | TGTGCCAGCATTGGCGGACGGACAGGGAATCAGCCCCAGCATTTT | CASIGGRTGNQPQHF
TRBJ1-1 | TRBV11-2 | 16 | . | . | TGTGCCAGCAGCTTAGTAGGACGGACTTCTTCCACTGAAGCTTTCTTT | CASSLVGRTSSTEAFF
TRBJ2-7 | TRBV29-1 | 12 | . | . | TGCAGCGTTGGGGGGGCGCCTGCCGAGCAGTACTTC | CSVGGAPAEQYF
TRBJ1-1 | TRBV18 | 12 | . | . | TGTGCCAGCTCACCAAAAGAGAATGAAGCTTTCTTT | CASSPKENEAFF
TRBJ1-5 | TRBV27 | 15 | . | TRBD1 | TGTGCCAGCAGTTTATCAAAAGGGGGCGGTCAGCCCCAGCATTTT | CASSLSKGGGQPQHF
TRBJ1-6 | TRBV19 | 16 | few | . | TGTGCCAGTAGCGAGACAGCTTCTTCCTATAATTCACCCCTCCACTTT | CASSETASSYNSPLHF
TRBJ2-1 | TRBV6-6 | 15 | . | TRBD1 | TGTGCCAGCAGCCCCCGGGACAGGGGAGGCAATGAGCAGTTCTTC | CASSPRDRGGNEQFF
TRBJ1-3 | TRBV10-2 | 15 | . | TRBD1 | TGCGCCAGCACCGACAGGGGCGACTCTGGAAACACCATATATTTT | CASTDRGDSGNTIYF
TRBJ2-2 | TRBV5-1 | 18 | once | TRBD1 | TGCGCCAGCAGCACCCGGACAGGGGGCGACTCGAACACCGGGGAGCTGTTTTTT | CASSTRTGGDSNTGELFF
TRBJ1-2 | TRBV28 | 14 | once | TRBD1 | TGTGCCAGCAGGGGACAGGGCCCCAACTATGGCTACACCTTC | CASRGQGPNYGYTF
TRBJ2-1 | TRBV10-3 | 14 | . | TRBD2 | TGTGCCACGCTCCCGGGACTAGTCTACAATGAGCAGTTCTTC | CATLPGLVYNEQFF
TRBJ2-4 | TRBV5-5 | 19 | . | . | TGTGCCAGCAGCTTGGAACACCCTATTTGGGCTCTAGCCAAAAACATTCAGTACTTC | CASSLEHPIWALAKNIQYF
TRBJ2-3 | TRBV6-6 | 14 | few | TRBD2 | TGTGCCAGCAGTTACGGGACTAGCAGAGATACGCAGTATTTT | CASSYGTSRDTQYF
TRBJ1-2 | TRBV28 | 13 | . | TRBD1 | TGTGCCAGCAGATGGGACAGAGCAAGAGGCTACACCTTC | CASRWDRARGYTF
TRBJ2-7 | TRBV13 | 15 | . | TRBD2 | TGTGCCAGCGGTCTCGGACTAGCGGGAGGGGACGAGCAGTACTTC | CASGLGLAGGDEQYF
TRBJ2-3 | TRBV5-1 | 13 | . | . | TGCGCCAGCAGCTTATCGTATGCGGATACGCAGTATTTT | CASSLSYADTQYF
TRBJ2-1 | TRBV6-5 | 14 | . | . | TGTGCCAGCAGTTACTTTGGCCCCTACAATGAGCAGTTCTTC | CASSYFGPYNEQFF
TRBJ1-2 | TRBV2 | 13 | . | TRBD1 | TGTGCCAGCAAGCTCGACAGGGAAGATGGCTACACCTTC | CASKLDREDGYTF
TRBJ1-1 | TRBV4-3 | 15 | . | TRBD1 | TGCGCCAGCAGCCAAGGGGGCAGGGGGCATGGTGAAGCTTTCTTT | CASSQGGRGHGEAFF
TRBJ1-2 | TRBV7-8 | 16 | . | TRBD1 | TGTGCCAGCAGCTTAAGGCGGGACAGTGAATCCTATGGCTACACCTTC | CASSLRRDSESYGYTF
TRBJ1-5 | TRBV24-1 | 15 | . | TRBD1 | TGTGCCACCAGTGATCCCACAGGGGGCAATCAGCCCCAGCATTTT | CATSDPTGGNQPQHF
TRBJ1-3 | TRBV11-2 | 16 | . | . | TGTGCCAGCAGCCAAAATCGACAGATTTCGGGAAACACCATATATTTT | CASSQNRQISGNTIYF
TRBJ2-7 | TRBV2 | 14 | . | TRBD1 | TGTGCCAGCAGGGCAGGACAGGGTTCCTACGAGCAGTACTTC | CASRAGQGSYEQYF
TRBJ2-1 | TRBV4-3 | 14 | . | TRBD1 | TGCGCCAGCAGGATGTGGACAGGGGGCAATGAGCAGTTCTTC | CASRMWTGGNEQFF
TRBJ2-7 | TRBV25-1 | 16 | . | . | TGTGCCAGCAGTGAATCTGCGGCGGGGCGAGTTGGGGAGCAGTACTTC | CASSESAAGRVGEQYF
TRBJ2-5 | TRBV5-8 | 14 | . | TRBD2 | TGTGCCACGAGGGAGCGGGGGGGCTCAGAGACCCAGTACTTC | CATRERGGSETQYF
TRBJ2-3 | TRBV7-6 | 16 | . | . | TGTGCCACCAAAAACCTCCTCGGGGGCTACACAGATACGCAGTATTTT | CATKNLLGGYTDTQYF
TRBJ2-5 | TRBV7-2 | 18 | . | TRBD2 | TGTGCCAGCAGCCCAACCCGACTAGCGGGGGGCGCGAAGAAGACCCAGTACTTC | CASSPTRLAGGAKKTQYF
TRBJ1-2 | TRBV9 | 18 | . | TRBD1 | TGTGCCAGCAGCGTAGACGGACAGGGGGCGCTCAAGGGATATGGCTACACCTTC | CASSVDGQGALKGYGYTF
TRBJ2-1 | TRBV2 | 14 | . | . | TGTGCCAGCAGTGGGGAGACTAGTTCCAATGAGCAGTTCTTC | CASSGETSSNEQFF
TRBJ1-3 | TRBV6-2/TRBV6-3 | 14 | few | . | TGTGCCAGCAGTTACGGAGGCTCTGGAAACACCATATATTTT | CASSYGGSGNTIYF
TRBJ2-5 | TRBV28 | 13 | . | . | TGTGCCAGCAGACAGGGTGGGGTAGAGACCCAGTACTTC | CASRQGGVETQYF
TRBJ2-5 | TRBV7-8 | 16 | few | . | TGTGCCAGCAGCTCCATACGAGGGATCAGACAAGAGACCCAGTACTTC | CASSSIRGIRQETQYF
TRBJ2-7 | TRBV28 | 15 | . | TRBD2 | TGTGCCAGCAGTTTGTCCAGCGGGGCTGCCTACGAGCAGTACTTC | CASSLSSGAAYEQYF
TRBJ1-6 | TRBV28 | 12 | . | . | TGTGCCAGCAGTGCCACAGTGGAAAGGATCCACTTT | CASSATVERIHF